This TCR beta chain appears in the sequencing data of a study of T-cell reconstitution after alpha-beta-depleted transplantation in children (dated by TCRdb to about 2016). Study-level background: The study quantitatively tracked T-cell immune reconstitution after TCRalphabeta/CD19-depleted allogeneic hematopoietic cell transplantation in children using TCR repertoire profiling. Study-wide findings and limitations: The apparently early recovery of alphabetaT-cell counts about two months after transplant reportedly depended on only several hundred rapidly expanded clones that came from non-depleted graft cells. Hyperexpanded clone frequencies declined over subsequent months; after one year, T-cell counts and TCRbeta diversity were mostly attributed to newly produced T cells. In some patients, high TCRbeta diversity at day 60 was attributed to recipient T cells and intrathymic progenitors that had survived conditioning.

Libraries were constructed by PCR. The instrument given in TCRdb is Illumina HiSeq 2500. Molecular barcoding was employed in the preparation of TCR libraries, with unique molecular identifiers being used to normalize TCRbeta repertoire quantification. Using fastp at Q25 and MiXCR, TCRdb reprocessed the public reads and kept productive beta chains. All rows with the same CDR3 protein become a single entry with the most common DNA and genes. This sample holds 490,000 or so distinct CDR3 sequences; about 10% were observed only once. The ten top clones hold around 2% of the sample. Comments on this clonotype: There is no known antigen for this receptor. No qualities accompany the bases; no much larger clone lies one base away.

What the treatment or condition label conveys for this sample: allogeneic hematopoietic cell transplantation with graft depleted of TCRalphabeta T cells and CD19 B cells. The transplant recipients were children given TCRalphabeta/CD19-depleted allogeneic hematopoietic cell grafts. A distance of 9 bases separates the germline ends of V and J, which lose 3 bases and 0 bases respectively. The CDR3 runs 14 amino acids, cysteine and phenylalanine included. Of all the DNA, just the CDR3 is kept, 42 bases in frame from base 1. Recombination linked TRBV12-3 or TRBV12-4 to TRBJ2-7, with a weak D call of TRBD1 (6 bases match). This receptor was obtained from a child aged 2-15 years with inherited bone marrow failure, due to receive a stem cell transplant. Sample: PBMCs, taken before TCRalphabeta/CD19-depleted stem cell transplant. The encoded CDR3 is CASSLGHLSYEQYF. Here is the DNA: TGTGCCAGCAGTTTGGGACACCTCTCCTACGAGCAGTACTTC.